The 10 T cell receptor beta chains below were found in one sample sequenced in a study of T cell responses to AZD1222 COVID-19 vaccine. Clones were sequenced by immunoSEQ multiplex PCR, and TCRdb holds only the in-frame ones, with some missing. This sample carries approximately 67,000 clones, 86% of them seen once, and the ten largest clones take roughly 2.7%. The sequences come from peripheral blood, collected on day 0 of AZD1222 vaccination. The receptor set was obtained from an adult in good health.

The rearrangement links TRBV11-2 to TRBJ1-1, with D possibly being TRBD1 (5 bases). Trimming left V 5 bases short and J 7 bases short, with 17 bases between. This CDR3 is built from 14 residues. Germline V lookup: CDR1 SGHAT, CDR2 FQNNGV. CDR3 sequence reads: CASSGVREGYEAFF. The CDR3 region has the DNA TGTGCCAGCAGCGGAGTCAGGGAAGGGTATGAAGCTTTCTTT.

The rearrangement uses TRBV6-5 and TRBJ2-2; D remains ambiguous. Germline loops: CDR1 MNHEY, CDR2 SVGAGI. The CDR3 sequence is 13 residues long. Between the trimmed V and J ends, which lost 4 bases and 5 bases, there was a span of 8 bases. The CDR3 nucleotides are TGTGCCAGCAGTTCCCCACTAACCGGGGAGCTGTTTTTT. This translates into CASSSPLTGELFF.

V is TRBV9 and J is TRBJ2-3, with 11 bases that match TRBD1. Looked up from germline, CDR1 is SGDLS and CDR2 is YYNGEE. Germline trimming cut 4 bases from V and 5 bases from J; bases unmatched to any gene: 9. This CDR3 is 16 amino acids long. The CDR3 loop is CASSLWSGQGVDTQYF. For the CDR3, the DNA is TGTGCCAGCAGCCTCTGGTCGGGACAGGGGGTAGATACGCAGTATTTT.

The CDR3 DNA reads as TGCAGCGTCGGGACAGACAATCAGCCCCAGCATTTT. This translates into CSVGTDNQPQHF. V and J are TRBV29-1 and TRBJ1-5; 7 bases are a match to TRBD1. The J segment lost 3 bases and the V segment lost 6 bases, leaving 2 bases of the junction unmatched. Germline V gene sequence: CDR1 SQVTM, CDR2 ANQGSEA. The CDR3 has 12 residues.

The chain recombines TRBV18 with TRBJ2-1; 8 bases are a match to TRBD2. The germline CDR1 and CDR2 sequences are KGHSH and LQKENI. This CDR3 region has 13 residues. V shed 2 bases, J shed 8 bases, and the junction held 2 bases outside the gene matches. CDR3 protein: CASSPGSGDEQFF. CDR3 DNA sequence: TGTGCCAGCTCACCAGGTAGCGGGGATGAGCAGTTCTTC.

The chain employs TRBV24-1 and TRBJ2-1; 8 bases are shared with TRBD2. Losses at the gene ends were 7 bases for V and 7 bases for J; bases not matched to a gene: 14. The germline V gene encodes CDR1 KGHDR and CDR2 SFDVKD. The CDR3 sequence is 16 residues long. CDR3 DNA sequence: TGTGCCACCAGCATGAGAGCGGGAGTGGGACGGAATGAGCAGTTCTTC. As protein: CATSMRAGVGRNEQFF.

DNA of the CDR3: TGTGCCACCAGCAGAGAACTAGCGGGAAACCGTGCCTACGAGCAGTACTTC. Translating gives CATSRELAGNRAYEQYF. V and J are TRBV15 and TRBJ2-7; 10 bases match TRBD2. With V trimmed by 0 bases and J by 2 bases, 7 bases remained unmatched. In germline, CDR1 is LNHNV, CDR2 YYDKDF (reference sequence). CDR3 size: 17 residues.

CDR3 sequence (DNA): TGTGCCAGCAGTTACCCGGGGTTGGGAAGCTCTGAAGCTTTCTTT. Its translation is CASSYPGLGSSEAFF. The chain has TRBV6-2 or TRBV6-3 and TRBJ1-1; D call uncertain. The CDR3 length is 15 residues. V lost 2 bases, J lost 6 bases, and 16 bases lay in between. CDR1 is MNHEY, CDR2 SVGEGT, per germline.

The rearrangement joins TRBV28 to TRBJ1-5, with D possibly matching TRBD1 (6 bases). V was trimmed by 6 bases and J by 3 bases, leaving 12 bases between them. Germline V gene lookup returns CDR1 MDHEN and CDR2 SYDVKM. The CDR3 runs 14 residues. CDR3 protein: CASRLTGDNQPQHF. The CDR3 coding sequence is TGTGCCAGCAGATTGACAGGCGACAATCAGCCCCAGCATTTT.

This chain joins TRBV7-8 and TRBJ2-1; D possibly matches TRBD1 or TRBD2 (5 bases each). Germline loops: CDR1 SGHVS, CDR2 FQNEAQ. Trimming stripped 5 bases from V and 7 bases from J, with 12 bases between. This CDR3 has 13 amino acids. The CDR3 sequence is CASSLGTSNEQFF. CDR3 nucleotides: TGTGCCAGCAGCCTTGGGACCTCAAATGAGCAGTTCTTC.